This T cell receptor (beta chain) was observed in a study of T cell changes during pregnancy in multiple sclerosis. This clone was seen more than once but under ten times. Germline V gene sequence: CDR1 MGHRA, CDR2 YSYEKL. Trimming took 6 bases from V and 1 from J; bases not matched to a gene: 12. The CDR3 is 17 residues long. Using immunoSEQ multiplex PCR, the repertoire was profiled, and TCRdb retains in-frame clones only, with some absent. The sample holds tens of thousands of clones; about 91% are singletons and the top ten take almost 2%. V gene TRBV4-1 combines with J gene TRBJ1-2; TRBD1 matches at 9 bases. The clonotype was recovered from a female donor in good health, enrolled as a control in a pregnancy study. The input for sequencing was CD4+ T cells from peripheral blood mononuclear cells, taken after pregnancy. The CDR3 DNA follows: TGCGCCAGCAGACTGCCGGGACAGGGAGTAGATAACTATGGCTACACCTTC. This gives the protein CASRLPGQGVDNYGYTF.